This T cell receptor beta chain was sequenced for a study of Graves' ophthalmopathy and Graves' hyperthyroidism. Study information: Being free of ophthalmopathy for 18 months of follow-up defined stable hyperthyroidism. Regarding the study as a whole: Sensitivity of approximately 90% and specificity of almost 83% were achieved when a 13-signature model separated ophthalmopathy from stable hyperthyroidism. Ophthalmopathy progression was predicted by the model at approximately 70% sensitivity and approximately 72% specificity. Blood contained most expanded thyroid clonotypes exceeding 0.001 frequency.

This CDR3 contains 14 residues. V trimming: 6 bases; J trimming: 2 bases; junction bases outside the gene matches: 5. Turning to this clonotype: Its matching antigen is unknown.

Investigators amplified TCR beta CDR3 regions from RNA transcripts. The library came from an HTBI-primed first-round RT-PCR and a second-round multiplex PCR. One entry per CDR3 protein, called by TCRdb with MiXCR from the multiplex PCR reads. Of over a million distinct CDR3 sequences in the sample, less than 45% were seen once. The clonotype originates from an adult man with Graves' hyperthyroidism. The chain has TRBV12-3 or TRBV12-4 and TRBJ2-3; TRBD1 aligns across 7 bases. The sequencing sample was made of peripheral blood or thyroid tissue (not recorded which). The CDR3 sequence: CASRTGFNTDTQYF. The DNA for the CDR3 is TGTGCCAGCAGGACAGGGTTCAACACAGATACGCAGTATTTT.